The 5 T cell receptor beta chains in this list originate from one sample, sequenced in a study of T-cell memory formation after mild COVID-19 (dated by TCRdb to 2020 to 2023). Receptors were amplified or captured by 5' RACE. Sequencing was performed on an Illumina NovaSeq 6000. TCRdb itself trimmed the public reads at Q25 with fastp, ran MiXCR and retained productive beta chains. Rows with one shared CDR3 protein collapse into an entry with the most common genes and DNA. For this sample the table gives 100,000 to 150,000 distinct CDR3 sequences, of which around 6.3% were detected only once. Over 2% of the sample goes to the ten largest clones. The sample consisted of PBMCs or a T cell subset sorted from them (not recorded which). The source of these receptors is an adult woman who had mild COVID-19 (a few samples of this study predate the infection). The sample titles of this study are shuffled in the database, so cell type and time point are left out; the donor was told from shared clones.

The J gene is TRBJ2-7, the V gene TRBV5-1; no clear D. This CDR3 spans 13 amino acids. Germline lookup yields CDR1 SGHRS and CDR2 YFSETQ. Trimming left V 2 bases short and J 9 bases short, with 15 bases between. CDR3 coding DNA: TGCGCCAGCAGCTTTGGCCTCCCGGTGATGCAGTACTTC. This gives the protein CASSFGLPVMQYF.

This clonotype showed up many times. V gene TRBV6-6 combines with J gene TRBJ1-2; D not certain. The CDR3 totals 13 residues. V was cut by 2 bases and J by 7 bases, with 11 bases left in between. Germline V CDR1 and CDR2: MNHNY, SVGAGI (reference sequence). The CDR3 DNA is TGTGCCAGCAGTTACCAGACGAGAGGTGGCTACACCTTC. This codes for CASSYQTRGGYTF.

The V call is TRBV7-2, the J call TRBJ2-7, with 8 nucleotides matching TRBD2. This CDR3 is built from 15 residues. Trimming took 6 bases from V and 2 from J; bases not matched to a gene: 9. Germline CDR1 and CDR2: SGHTA and FQGNSA. The CDR3 bases are TGTGCCAGCAGGGGCCCCCTAGCGGGCACCTACGAGCAGTACTTC. It translates to CASRGPLAGTYEQYF.

The sample holds a few counts of this clonotype. The chain links TRBV15 to TRBJ2-5; possible D gene TRBD1, 6 bases. V was trimmed by 0 bases and J by 3 bases, leaving 8 bases between them. Germline V gene lookup returns CDR1 LNHNV and CDR2 YYDKDF (reference sequence). The CDR3 consists of 14 residues. The CDR3 region is CATSRDPGEETQYF. The CDR3 DNA reads as TGTGCCACCAGCAGAGATCCAGGGGAAGAGACCCAGTACTTC.

This clonotype appeared many times. This chain's CDR3 is CASPSGQNTNEQFF. The DNA for the CDR3 is TGTGCCAGCCCTTCAGGGCAGAATACGAATGAGCAGTTCTTC. The chain links TRBV6-1 to TRBJ2-1; maybe TRBD1 (5 bases). The CDR3 consists of 14 residues. Trimming took 8 bases from V and 7 from J, leaving 18 bases between them. Germline CDR1 is MNHNS and CDR2 is SASEGT.